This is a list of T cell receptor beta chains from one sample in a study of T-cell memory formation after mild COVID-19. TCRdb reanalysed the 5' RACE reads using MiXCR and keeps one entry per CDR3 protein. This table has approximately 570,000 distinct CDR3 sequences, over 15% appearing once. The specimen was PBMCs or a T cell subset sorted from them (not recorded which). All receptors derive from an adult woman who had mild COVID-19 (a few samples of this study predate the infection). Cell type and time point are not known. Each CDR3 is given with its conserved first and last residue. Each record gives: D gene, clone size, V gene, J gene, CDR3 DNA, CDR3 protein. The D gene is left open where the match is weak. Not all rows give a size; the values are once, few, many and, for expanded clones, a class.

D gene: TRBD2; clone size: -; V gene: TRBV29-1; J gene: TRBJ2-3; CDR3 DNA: TGCAGCCAATGGGGGGGGAGCGCAGATACGCAGTATTTT; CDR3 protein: CSQWGGSADTQYF
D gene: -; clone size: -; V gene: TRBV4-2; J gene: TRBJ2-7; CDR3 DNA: TGTGCCAGCAGCCTAAGGGGCGACAGGAGCTCCTACGAGCAGTACTTC; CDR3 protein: CASSLRGDRSSYEQYF
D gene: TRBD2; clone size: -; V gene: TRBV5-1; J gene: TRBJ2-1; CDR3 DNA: TGCGCCAGCAGCCTCCGGACTAGCGGGGAACGGGGGGGGTTCTTC; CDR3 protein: CASSLRTSGERGGFF
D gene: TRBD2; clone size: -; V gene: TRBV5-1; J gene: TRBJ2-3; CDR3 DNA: TGCGCCAGCACCACTAGCGGGAGGGAGACAGATACGCAGTATTTT; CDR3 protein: CASTTSGRETDTQYF
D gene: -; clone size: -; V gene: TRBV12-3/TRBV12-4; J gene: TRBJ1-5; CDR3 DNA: TGTGCCAGCAGGGGACGGAGCAATCAGCCCCAGCATTTT; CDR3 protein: CASRGRSNQPQHF
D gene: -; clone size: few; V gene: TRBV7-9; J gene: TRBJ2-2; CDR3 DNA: TGTGCCAGCAGCTTACCGCGGACGACGAACACCGGGGAGCTGTTTTTT; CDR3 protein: CASSLPRTTNTGELFF
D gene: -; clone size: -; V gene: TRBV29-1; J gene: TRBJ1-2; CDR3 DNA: TGCAGCGTTCTCGCCAGGGGAGGCTATGGCTACACCTTC; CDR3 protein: CSVLARGGYGYTF
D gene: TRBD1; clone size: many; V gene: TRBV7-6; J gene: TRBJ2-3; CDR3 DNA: TGTGCCAGCAGAAGGGGGCGGGCAAGCACAGATACGCAGTATTTT; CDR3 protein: CASRRGRASTDTQYF
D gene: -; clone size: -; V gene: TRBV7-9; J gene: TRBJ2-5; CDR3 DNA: TGTGCCCCCAACTCAGAGACCCAGTACTTC; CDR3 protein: CAPNSETQYF
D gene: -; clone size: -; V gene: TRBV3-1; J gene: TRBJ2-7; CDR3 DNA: TGTGCCAGCAGCCACCGGACATTACCCTACGAGCAGTACTTC; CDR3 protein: CASSHRTLPYEQYF
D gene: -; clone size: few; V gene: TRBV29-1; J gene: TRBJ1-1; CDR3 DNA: TGCAGCGTTGAAAAAGTCGGGACTCTGAACACTGAAGCTTTCTTT; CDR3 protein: CSVEKVGTLNTEAFF
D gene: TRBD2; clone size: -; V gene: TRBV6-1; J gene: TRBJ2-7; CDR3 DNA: TGTGCCAGCAGTGTTGGTAAAAGCGGGAGTGATTACGAGCAGTACTTC; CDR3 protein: CASSVGKSGSDYEQYF
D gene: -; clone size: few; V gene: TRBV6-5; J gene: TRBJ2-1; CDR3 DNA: TGTGCCAGCAGTTACTCAACGGGGGCCGTAAATGAGCAGTTCTTC; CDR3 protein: CASSYSTGAVNEQFF
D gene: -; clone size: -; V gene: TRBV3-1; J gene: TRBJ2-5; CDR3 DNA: TGTGCCAGCAGCCGCCACTACGGGGAAGAGACCCAGTACTTC; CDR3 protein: CASSRHYGEETQYF
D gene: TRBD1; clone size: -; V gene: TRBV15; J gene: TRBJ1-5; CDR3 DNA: TGTGCCACTAGCATAGGGGGCACAGGTCAGCCCCAGCATTTT; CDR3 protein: CATSIGGTGQPQHF
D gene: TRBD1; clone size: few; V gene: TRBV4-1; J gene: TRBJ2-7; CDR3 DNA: TGCGCCAGCAGCCAAGATTATGCCGAGACAGGGGGCTTTAGTGAGCAGTACTTC; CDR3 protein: CASSQDYAETGGFSEQYF
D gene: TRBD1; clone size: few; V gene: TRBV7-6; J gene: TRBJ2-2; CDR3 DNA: TGTGCCAGCAGCTCCAGGACAGGAACGAACACCGGGGAGCTGTTTTTT; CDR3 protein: CASSSRTGTNTGELFF
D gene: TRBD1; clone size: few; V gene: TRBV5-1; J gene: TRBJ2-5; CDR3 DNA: TGCGCCAGCAGCTTGGAGGGACAGGTCCGGGGTGAGACCCAGTACTTC; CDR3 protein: CASSLEGQVRGETQYF
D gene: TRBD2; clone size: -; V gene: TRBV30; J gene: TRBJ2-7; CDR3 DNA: TGTGCCTGGGAGCCGGGACTAGCGGCCTACGAGCAGTACTTC; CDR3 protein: CAWEPGLAAYEQYF
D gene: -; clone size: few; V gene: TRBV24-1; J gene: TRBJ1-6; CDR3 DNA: TGTGCCACCAGTGCTCAGGATAATTCACCCCTCCACTTT; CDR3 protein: CATSAQDNSPLHF
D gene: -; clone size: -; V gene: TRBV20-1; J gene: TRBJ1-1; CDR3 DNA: TGCAGTGCTAGTTACCGGGCTGCAATTGAAGCTTTCTTT; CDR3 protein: CSASYRAAIEAFF
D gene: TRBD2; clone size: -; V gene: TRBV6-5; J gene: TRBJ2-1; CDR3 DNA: TGTGCCAGCAGTTCCACCGGGACTAGCGCGGCTCAGTTCTTC; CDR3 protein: CASSSTGTSAAQFF
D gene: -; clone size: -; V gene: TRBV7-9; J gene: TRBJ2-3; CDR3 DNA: TGTGCCAGCAGCTTATCAGCGGGTGTCACAGATACGCAGTATTTT; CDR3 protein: CASSLSAGVTDTQYF
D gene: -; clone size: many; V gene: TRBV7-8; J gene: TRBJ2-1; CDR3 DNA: TGTGCCAGCAGGAGAGGGCCGAGCTCCTACAATGAGCAGTTCTTC; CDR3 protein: CASRRGPSSYNEQFF
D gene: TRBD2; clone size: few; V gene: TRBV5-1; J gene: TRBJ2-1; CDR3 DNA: TGCGCCAGCAGCACTGGGACTAGCGGGAGGTCCTACAATGAGCAGTTCTTC; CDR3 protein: CASSTGTSGRSYNEQFF
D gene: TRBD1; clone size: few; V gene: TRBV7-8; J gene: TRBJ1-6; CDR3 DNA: TGTGCCAGCAGCTCGACAGGGGTGAATAATTCACCCCTCCACTTT; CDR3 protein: CASSSTGVNNSPLHF
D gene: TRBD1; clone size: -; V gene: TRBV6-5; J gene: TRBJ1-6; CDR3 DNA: TGTGCCAGCAGTTACGGACAGGGAAGAAGATCACCCCTCCACTTT; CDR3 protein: CASSYGQGRRSPLHF
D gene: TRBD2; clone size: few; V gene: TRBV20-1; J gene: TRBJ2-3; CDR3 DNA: TGCAGTGCCGGGACTAGCGGGGGGCCTTACCTTAGCACAGATACGCAGTATTTT; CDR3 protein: CSAGTSGGPYLSTDTQYF
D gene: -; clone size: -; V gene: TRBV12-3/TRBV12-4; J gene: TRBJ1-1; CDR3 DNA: TGTGCCAGCAGCCTTCTACTAGTAGGGACAAGCACTTTCTTT; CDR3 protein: CASSLLLVGTSTFF
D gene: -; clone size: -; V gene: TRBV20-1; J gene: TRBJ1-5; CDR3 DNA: TGCAGTGCCATTCTGGGGGGGCATAATCAGCCCCAGCATTTT; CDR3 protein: CSAILGGHNQPQHF
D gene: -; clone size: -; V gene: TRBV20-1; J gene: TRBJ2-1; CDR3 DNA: TGCAGTGCTAGTTCTGGGACATTCTACAATGAGCAGTTCTTC; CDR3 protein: CSASSGTFYNEQFF
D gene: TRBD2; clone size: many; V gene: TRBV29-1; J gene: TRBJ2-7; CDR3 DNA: TGCAGCGGTGGGGAGACTAGCGGGCGTGAGCAGTACTTC; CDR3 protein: CSGGETSGREQYF
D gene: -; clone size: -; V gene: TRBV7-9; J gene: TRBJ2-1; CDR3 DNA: TGTGCCAGCAGCTATCAAGAGACTAGGGATTTGCAGTTCTTC; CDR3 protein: CASSYQETRDLQFF
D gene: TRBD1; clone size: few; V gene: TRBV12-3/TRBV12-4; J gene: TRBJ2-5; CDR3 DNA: TGTGCCAGCAGACAGACAGGGCCCGCCGGGGAGACCCAGTATTTC; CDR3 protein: CASRQTGPAGETQYF
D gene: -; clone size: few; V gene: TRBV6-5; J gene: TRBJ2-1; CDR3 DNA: TGTGCCAGCAGTTACGCAGATCTCGATGAGCAGTTCTTC; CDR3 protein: CASSYADLDEQFF
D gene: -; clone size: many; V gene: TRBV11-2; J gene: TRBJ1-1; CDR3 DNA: TGTGCCAGCAGCTTACTAACGGGTGGAACTGAAGCTTTCTTT; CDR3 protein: CASSLLTGGTEAFF
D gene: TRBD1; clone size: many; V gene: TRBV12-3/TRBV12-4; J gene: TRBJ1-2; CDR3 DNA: TGTGCCAGTGATCCGGGGACAGGGGTCTCTGGCTACACCTTC; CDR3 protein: CASDPGTGVSGYTF
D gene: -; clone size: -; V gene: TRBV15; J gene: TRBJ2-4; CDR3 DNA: TGTGCCACCAGCAGAGAAAAAGGAGTTGCCAAAAACATTCAGTACTTC; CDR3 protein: CATSREKGVAKNIQYF
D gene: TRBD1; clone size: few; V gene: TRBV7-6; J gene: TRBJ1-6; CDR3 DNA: TGTGCCAGCAGCTATGACAGGGGGCTTAATTCACCCCTCCACTTT; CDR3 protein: CASSYDRGLNSPLHF
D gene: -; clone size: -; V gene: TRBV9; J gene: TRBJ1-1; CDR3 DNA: TGTGCCAGCAGCTTCCTCGGACACTCGAACACTGAAGCTTTCTTT; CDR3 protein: CASSFLGHSNTEAFF
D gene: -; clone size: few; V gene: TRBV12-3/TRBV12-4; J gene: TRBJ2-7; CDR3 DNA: TGTGCCAGCAGATTGAGCGGGCGCTCCTACGAGCAGTACTTC; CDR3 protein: CASRLSGRSYEQYF
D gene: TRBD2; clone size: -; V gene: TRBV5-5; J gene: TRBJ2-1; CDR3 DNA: TGTGCCAGCAGCCCCCGCGGGGGGGGAGAAGAGCAGTTCTTC; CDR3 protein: CASSPRGGGEEQFF
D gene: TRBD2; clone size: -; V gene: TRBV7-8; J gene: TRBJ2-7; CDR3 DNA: TGTGCCAGCAGCCGATCCGCTAGCGGGAAGCCCTACGAGCAGTACTTC; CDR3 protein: CASSRSASGKPYEQYF
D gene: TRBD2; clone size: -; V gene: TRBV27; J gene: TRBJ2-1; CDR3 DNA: TGTGCCAGCACTCCCGGGACTAGGGCCGGGGGTGAGCAGTTCTTC; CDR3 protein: CASTPGTRAGGEQFF
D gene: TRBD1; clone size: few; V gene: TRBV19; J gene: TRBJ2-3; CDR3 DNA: TGTGCCAGTAGTTTTCCACGACAGGGAACAGATACGCAGTATTTT; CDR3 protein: CASSFPRQGTDTQYF
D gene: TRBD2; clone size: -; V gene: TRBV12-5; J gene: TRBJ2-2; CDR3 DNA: TGTGCTAGTGGTTTGGCCCCCTTTAGGCTAGCGGGGAACACCGGGGAGCTGTTTTTT; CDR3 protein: CASGLAPFRLAGNTGELFF
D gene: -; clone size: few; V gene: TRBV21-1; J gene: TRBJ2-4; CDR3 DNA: TGTGCCAGCGTGAAAAGAGGAAGATTCCTCCCTATAGCCAAAAACATTCAGTACTTC; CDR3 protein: CASVKRGRFLPIAKNIQYF
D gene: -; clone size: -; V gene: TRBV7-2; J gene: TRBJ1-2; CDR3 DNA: TGTGCCAGCATCCCTTTGGTGGGAGCTAACTATGGCTACACCTTC; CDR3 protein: CASIPLVGANYGYTF
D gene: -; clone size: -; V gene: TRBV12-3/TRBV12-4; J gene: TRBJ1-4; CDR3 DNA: TGTGCCAGCAGTCCGAGCAGGGTTAATGAAAAACTGTTTTTT; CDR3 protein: CASSPSRVNEKLFF
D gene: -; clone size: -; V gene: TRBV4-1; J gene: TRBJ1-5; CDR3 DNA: TGCGCCAGCAGCCAAGCTGGGTCGGGAAACGACCAGCCCCAGCATTTT; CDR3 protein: CASSQAGSGNDQPQHF
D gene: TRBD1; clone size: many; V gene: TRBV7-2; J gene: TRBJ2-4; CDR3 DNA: TGTGCCAGCAGCTCATTTACAGGGGGTAACATTCAGTACTTC; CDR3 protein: CASSSFTGGNIQYF
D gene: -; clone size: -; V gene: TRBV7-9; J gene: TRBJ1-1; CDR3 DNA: TGTGCCAGCAGCTTAAGGGATCCTGAAGCTTTCTTT; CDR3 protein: CASSLRDPEAFF
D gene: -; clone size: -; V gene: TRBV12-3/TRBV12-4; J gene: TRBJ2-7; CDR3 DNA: TGTGCCAGCAGTTTAGCGCTTATCCGGGGGCGCAGCTCCTACGAGCAGTACTTC; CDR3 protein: CASSLALIRGRSSYEQYF
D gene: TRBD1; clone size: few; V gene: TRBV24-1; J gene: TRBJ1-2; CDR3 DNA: TGTGCCACCAGTGATATCGGGACAGACTATGGCTACACCTTC; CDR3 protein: CATSDIGTDYGYTF
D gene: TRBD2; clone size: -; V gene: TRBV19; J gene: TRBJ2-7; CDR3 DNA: TGTGCCAGTAGTAGAGTGACTAGCGCAATATCCTACGAGCAGTACTTC; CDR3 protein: CASSRVTSAISYEQYF